This T cell receptor (beta chain) came from a study of cytomegalovirus exposure and HLA in healthy donors (dated by TCRdb to about 2017). Broadly, across the study: According to an earlier analysis of around 600 of the donors, roughly 180 million T cells yielded 117 million unique TCR beta sequences and approximately 300 Gb of sequence data. An early release covering roughly 640 HLA-typed donors comprised 300 to 350 gigabases of sequencing data and tens of millions of unique TCR sequences. The genetic ancestry cluster associated with self-reported Caucasian donors included 70% to 85% of the roughly 400 genotyped donors. The study aimed to test whether cataloging public T cell receptors could reveal signatures of past pathogen exposure. The study profiled the T cell repertoires of about 720 subjects by immunosequencing and related them to cytomegalovirus serostatus. A separate validation cohort of approximately 120 different subjects was used in addition to the roughly 640-subject first cohort. The study combined high-throughput TCR immunosequencing, statistical association of individual TCRs with disease status, and machine learning to predict cytomegalovirus infection status. A later analysis re-analyzed previously published TCR beta repertoires from about 730 donors and added high-resolution HLA genotyping to study TCR occurrence patterns. The later analysis used no new phenotypic data to find candidate immune exposures, relying instead on TCR beta sequences and their occurrence across donors. An earlier analysis of 587 of the donors applied high-throughput TCR beta sequencing to assess whether each TCR beta V gene segment acted as functional or pseudogenic. Donor age, sex, ethnicity and CMV serostatus were compiled together with the repertoire data. A later genetic analysis took genome-wide SNP genotypes for 398 of the 666 donors and used that subset as a discovery cohort. All discovery cohort repertoires had been generated using a single sequencing platform. Class I and class II HLA loci were covered by the typing at four-digit resolution. The number of donors typed differed by locus, with 629-630 for A, B, C, DRB1 and DQB1, about 500 for DQA1, over 600 for DPA1, and around 430 for DPB1. Because of strong linkage in the cohort, roughly five DR-DQ haplotypes were treated as single units for association and clustering. Among almost 400 genotyped donors of the cohort, an average of around 240,000 unique TCR beta nucleotide sequences were sequenced per donor, roughly 18% of them non-productive.

The germline V gene specifies SGHVS as CDR1 and FQNEAQ as CDR2. From the cysteine through the phenylalanine, the CDR3 covers 15 amino acids. The DNA shown is the 45-base CDR3, in frame from base 1. V gives up 8 bases and J gives up 0 bases, and the segment between their germline ends measures 13 bases. Library method: the immunoSEQ multiplex PCR assay. The multiplex PCR relied on a mix of 60 forward primers for TCR Vbeta segments and 13 reverse primers for TCR Jbeta segments. Amplification of the CDR3 region of rearranged TCR beta genes was performed with a multiplex PCR assay on genomic DNA. Amplified TCR beta libraries were sequenced as 87-base-pair reads on the Illumina HiSeq System. The study's own analysis went as follows. In a later analysis, approximately 74 million unique TCR beta chains were counted across the 690 or so repertoires, and roughly 11 million of these chains were shared by at least two donors. A nearest-neighbor algorithm error-corrected the raw reads and collapsed the reads into unique sequences, merging closely related sequences to remove PCR and sequencing errors. To assign V, D and J gene segments, CDR3 sequences were aligned to IMGT reference sequences. For a sequence to be retained, at least a six-nucleotide match to both a V gene segment and a J gene segment was required. A rearrangement counted as productive if the CDR3 had no stop codons and remained in frame with V and J, and every other rearrangement counted as non-productive. Following IMGT convention, CDR3 was defined as the stretch from the second conserved V-encoded cysteine to the conserved J-encoded phenylalanine. The earlier analysis of 500 to 750 of the donors excluded any sequence lacking an unambiguous match to a single V gene segment. In an earlier analysis of roughly 500 of the donors, V segments were called functional above 56.7% productive rearrangements and were called segregating when the between-donor standard deviation exceeded 5%. A statistical classification framework was developed to diagnose cytomegalovirus status using the catalog of TCR beta chain sequences. In a later analysis, V and J genes were assigned by comparing TCR nucleotide sequences against IMGT/GENE-DB human TR gene sequences. Using the TCRdist pipeline, a later analysis assigned CDR3 sequences along with most-parsimonious VDJ recombination scenarios. In a later analysis, each TCR beta chain was defined by its CDR3 amino acid sequence together with its V-gene family, and reads without a unique V-gene family were excluded. To address suspected cross-contamination and a sequencing artifact, a later analysis removed approximately 600 highly shared, low-generation-probability nucleotide sequences. In a later analysis, a clonal expansion index was calculated for each public chain from normalized within-repertoire ranks of inferred template counts. Generation probabilities in a later analysis came from a VDJ recombination model fitted to out-of-frame rearrangements, and those results were checked against IGoR. In a later analysis, hypergeometric tests were used to score TCR-TCR, TCR-HLA and TCR-CMV co-occurrence, with a repertoire-size bias correction applied to TCR pairs. To estimate false discovery rates, a later analysis permuted the HLA or CMV assignments 20 times. A later analysis grouped co-occurring TCRs with DBSCAN, adding TCRdist sequence similarity when clustering within HLA-allele-positive subsets. Co-occurrence clustering excluded repertoires with fewer than 30,000 or more than 120,000 public chains, plus five with anomalous nucleotide sharing. The table was pulled from immuneACCESS by TCRdb, which kept in-frame rearrangements only. Such tables lose some clones; where checked, under half of the loss comes from unresolved V genes, and the rest has no known cause. V, J and clone size are those of that table, while D and trimming were read from the DNA. The sample table lists about 120,000 clones, approximately 87% of them with a count of one. Around 20% of the sample is held by the ten biggest clonotypes.

The cohort was made up of 500 to 850 healthy bone marrow donors. At the time of sampling, all cohort members were nominally healthy, though unrecorded immune exposures were likely present. The donor was CMV seropositive and belonged to the group of around 300 seropositive cohort members. A peripheral blood sample was provided by each donor, and peripheral blood mononuclear cells were used for TCR beta sequencing. Genomic DNA extraction from the blood cell samples was performed with the Qiagen DNeasy Blood Extraction Kit. What the authors observed across the whole study: In a later analysis, several top co-occurrence clusters were reported to appear linked to parvovirus B19, influenza, CMV and Epstein-Barr virus. Because counts were too low, approximately 18 rarely observed V segments, including chromosome 9 orphons, were excluded from the earlier analysis of around 640 of the donors. It was suggested by the authors that the approach could potentially be generalized to other disease states and immunological phenotypes. When HLA alleles, especially DR and DQ, strongly co-occurred, attributing TCR associations to individual alleles was difficult. Across donors, most TCR sequences were observed very rarely, whereas some public TCRs were present in many individuals. Some IMGT-functional V segments, including TRBV6-2 and TRBV6-3, could not be told apart with the 87-base-pair reads, so those segments were excluded. Linkage disequilibrium might explain the correlated functional status among segregating V segments, but an unknown experimental factor could not be ruled out. A later analysis found that most CMV-associated TCR beta chains appeared HLA-restricted, with HLA associations seemingly driven largely by CMV exposure. Only TCR beta chains were sequenced in this cohort, and the absence of alpha or paired-chain data limited detectable features. In an earlier analysis of some 540 of the donors, most TCR beta V segments appeared in productive rearrangements about 87% or about 30% of the time, broadly matching IMGT annotations. A cluster of highly shared sequence variants was judged likely to be a technical artifact of the sequencing pipeline. Compared with equally common non-associated chains, HLA-associated TCR beta chains in a later analysis were more clonally expanded and had lower generation probabilities. A later genetic analysis reported fewer N-insertions in productive TCRs among donors in an Asian-associated ancestry cluster than the approximately 670-donor mean. Presence/absence analyses assumed roughly uniform sequencing depth across donors, an assumption that may not hold. A further reported finding was that TCR beta sequences accurately predicted the HLA-A and HLA-B alleles for most subjects in the first cohort. In a later analysis, the rate of TCR association differed among HLA loci, with DRB1 alleles having the most associated TCRs and HLA-C alleles having the fewest. In vitro tests confirmed that a few of the cytomegalovirus-associated TCR beta chains recognize cytomegalovirus antigens. The study gave a list of about 160 TCR beta chains associated with cytomegalovirus. Because some donors lacked HLA typing at each locus, the association tests relied only on the typed subset. Specific HLA alleles were associated with over 15,000 TCR beta sequences at a false discovery rate of 0.05 in a later analysis. The only immune exposure information available for the cohort was CMV serostatus. An association between a missense DCLRE1C variant and V-gene and J-gene trimming of TCR beta chains was found in a later genetic analysis and replicated in an independent cohort. The classifier was reported to diagnose cytomegalovirus status with high specificity and sensitivity in both the original cohort and the validation cohort.

About this clone itself: Its target antigen remains unknown. Nothing much larger sits one base from this clone, and base qualities are not available.

This clonotype originated in a young man in good health and CMV-seropositive. The chain links TRBV7-8 with TRBJ1-4, with an unclear D gene assignment. The sample was PBMCs. The CDR3 has the sequence CASHLTASTNEKLFF. The nucleotide sequence reads as follows: TGTGCCAGCCACCTTACAGCTTCAACTAATGAAAAACTGTTTTTT.